This is a list of T cell receptor beta chains from one sample in a study of blood T cell repertoires in COVID-19. Some clones are missing from TCRdb's copy, which holds only in-frame ones; the method was immunoSEQ multiplex PCR. Counted here are fewer than 200,000 clones, roughly four fifths occurring once; the ten biggest clones make up roughly 7.1%. The sequencing sample was made of peripheral blood. These receptors were taken from a human donor in a cohort sampled during active COVID-19. Both conserved end residues are part of each CDR3. The D gene is left open where the match is weak. Clone size is stated in some rows and not others, as once, few, many or a class when expanded.

d_call: NA; clone_size: once; v_call: TRBV6-1; j_call: TRBJ1-5; cdr3_aa: CASSELKGFFISQHF; cdr3_nt: TGTGCCAGCAGTGAACTGAAGGGGTTTTTTATTTCTCAGCATTTT
d_call: TRBD2; clone_size: NA; v_call: TRBV20-1; j_call: TRBJ2-7; cdr3_aa: CSASTSGGTDEQYF; cdr3_nt: TGCAGTGCTAGTACTAGCGGGGGTACTGACGAGCAGTACTTC
d_call: NA; clone_size: NA; v_call: TRBV27; j_call: TRBJ2-1; cdr3_aa: CASMGRYNEQFF; cdr3_nt: TGTGCCAGCATGGGCCGGTACAATGAGCAGTTCTTC
d_call: TRBD2; clone_size: NA; v_call: TRBV2; j_call: TRBJ2-1; cdr3_aa: CASSELGGGAEGYNEQFF; cdr3_nt: TGTGCCAGCAGTGAATTAGGCGGGGGGGCCGAGGGCTACAATGAGCAGTTCTTC
d_call: TRBD2; clone_size: NA; v_call: TRBV5-6; j_call: TRBJ2-7; cdr3_aa: CASSRHGGGDIYEQYF; cdr3_nt: TGTGCCAGCAGCCGGCATGGCGGGGGGGACATCTACGAGCAGTACTTC
d_call: NA; clone_size: NA; v_call: TRBV19; j_call: TRBJ2-5; cdr3_aa: CASSKGLGETQYF; cdr3_nt: TGTGCCAGTAGTAAGGGGCTGGGAGAGACCCAGTACTTC
d_call: NA; clone_size: NA; v_call: TRBV11-2; j_call: TRBJ1-2; cdr3_aa: CASSLEGGANYGYTF; cdr3_nt: TGTGCCAGCAGCTTAGAAGGAGGGGCTAACTATGGCTACACCTTC
d_call: TRBD2; clone_size: NA; v_call: TRBV6-5; j_call: TRBJ2-1; cdr3_aa: CASSPSGGAHNEQFF; cdr3_nt: TGTGCCAGCAGCCCCAGCGGGGGGGCCCACAATGAGCAGTTCTTC
d_call: TRBD1; clone_size: NA; v_call: TRBV7-9; j_call: TRBJ1-1; cdr3_aa: CASSSGQGVTEAFF; cdr3_nt: TGTGCCAGCAGCTCGGGACAGGGAGTAACTGAAGCTTTCTTT
d_call: TRBD2; clone_size: NA; v_call: TRBV2; j_call: TRBJ2-1; cdr3_aa: CASSQGLAWNEQFF; cdr3_nt: TGTGCCAGCAGTCAAGGACTAGCTTGGAATGAGCAGTTCTTC
d_call: NA; clone_size: NA; v_call: TRBV5-3; j_call: TRBJ2-5; cdr3_aa: CARSLAWGEGETQYF; cdr3_nt: TGTGCCAGAAGCTTGGCCTGGGGGGAAGGAGAGACCCAGTACTTC